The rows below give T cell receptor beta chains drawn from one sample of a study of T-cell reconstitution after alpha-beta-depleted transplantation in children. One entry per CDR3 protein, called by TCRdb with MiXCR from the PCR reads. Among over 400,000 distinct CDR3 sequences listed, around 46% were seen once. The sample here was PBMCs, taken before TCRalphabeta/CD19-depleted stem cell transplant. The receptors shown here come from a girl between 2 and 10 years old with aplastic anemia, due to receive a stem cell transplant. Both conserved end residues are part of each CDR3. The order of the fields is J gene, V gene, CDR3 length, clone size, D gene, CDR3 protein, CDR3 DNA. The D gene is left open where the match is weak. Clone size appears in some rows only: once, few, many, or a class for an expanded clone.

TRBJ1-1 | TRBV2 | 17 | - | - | CASSEAYWHRVNTEAFF | TGTGCCAGCAGTGAAGCGTATTGGCACAGAGTGAACACTGAAGCTTTCTTT
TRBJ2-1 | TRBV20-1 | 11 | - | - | CSAWEYNEQFF | TGCAGTGCTTGGGAGTACAATGAGCAGTTCTTC
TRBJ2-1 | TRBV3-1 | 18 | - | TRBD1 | CATTHLSAALATGGERFF | TGTGCCACCACCCACCTTTCAGCAGCACTAGCCACAGGGGGTGAGCGGTTCTTC
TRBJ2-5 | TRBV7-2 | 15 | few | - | CASSFVGATQETQYF | TGTGCCAGCAGCTTTGTGGGGGCGACTCAAGAGACCCAGTACTTC
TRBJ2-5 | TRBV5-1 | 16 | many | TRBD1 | CASSLEGQGAIKTQYF | TGCGCCAGCAGCTTGGAGGGACAGGGGGCGATAAAGACCCAGTACTTC
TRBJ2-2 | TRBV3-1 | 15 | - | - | CASSPHPGKLGELFF | TGTGCCAGCAGCCCACACCCGGGAAAGTTGGGGGAGCTGTTTTTT
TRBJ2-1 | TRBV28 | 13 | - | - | CASSFSSSDEQFF | TGTGCCAGCAGTTTCTCTAGCTCAGATGAGCAGTTCTTC
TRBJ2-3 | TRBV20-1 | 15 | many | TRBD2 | CSARDPAGESDTQYF | TGCAGTGCTAGAGACCCAGCGGGAGAGTCGGATACGCAGTATTTT
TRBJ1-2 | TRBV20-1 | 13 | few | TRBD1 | CSAREPRGRGYTF | TGCAGTGCTAGAGAGCCAAGGGGGCGCGGCTACACCTTC
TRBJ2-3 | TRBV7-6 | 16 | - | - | CASSLAPSSSTDTQYF | TGTGCCAGCAGCTTAGCCCCCAGTTCTAGCACAGATACGCAGTATTTT
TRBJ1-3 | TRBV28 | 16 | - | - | CASSLAHRSSGNTIYF | TGTGCCAGCAGTTTGGCCCACAGGAGCTCTGGAAACACCATATATTTT
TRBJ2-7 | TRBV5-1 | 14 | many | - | CASGLGGGNYEQYF | TGCGCCAGCGGTTTGGGGGGAGGCAACTACGAGCAGTACTTC
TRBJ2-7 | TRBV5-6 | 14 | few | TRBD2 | CASSLFRGAYEQYF | TGTGCCAGCAGCTTGTTTCGGGGGGCCTACGAGCAGTACTTC
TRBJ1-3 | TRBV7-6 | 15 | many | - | CASSPVRGSGNTIYF | TGTGCCAGCAGTCCCGTCCGAGGGTCTGGAAACACCATATATTTT
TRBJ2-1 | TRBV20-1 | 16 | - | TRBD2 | CSAAGVAGGHGNEQFF | TGCAGTGCCGCAGGGGTGGCGGGGGGGCATGGGAATGAGCAGTTCTTC
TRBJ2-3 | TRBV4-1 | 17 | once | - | CASSQEGRGRMTDTQYF | TGCGCCAGCAGCCAAGAAGGTCGAGGGAGGATGACAGATACGCAGTATTTT
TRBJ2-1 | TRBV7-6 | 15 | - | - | CASSFGGGHGNEQFF | TGTGCCAGCAGCTTTGGGGGGGGCCACGGGAATGAGCAGTTCTTC
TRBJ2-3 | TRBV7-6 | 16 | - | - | CASSKGVTLRADTQYF | TGTGCCAGCAGCAAGGGAGTGACGCTCCGAGCAGATACGCAGTATTTT
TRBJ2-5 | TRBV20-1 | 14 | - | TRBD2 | CSATRWGGEETQYF | TGCAGTGCCACCCGATGGGGGGGGGAAGAGACCCAGTACTTC
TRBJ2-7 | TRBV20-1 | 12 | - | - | CSATNGQYEQYF | TGCAGTGCCACGAATGGACAGTACGAGCAGTACTTC
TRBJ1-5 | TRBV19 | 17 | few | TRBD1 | CASSISATGALNQPQHF | TGTGCCAGTAGTATCTCGGCCACAGGGGCCCTCAATCAGCCCCAGCATTTT
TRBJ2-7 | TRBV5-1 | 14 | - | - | CASSLNRKRNEQYF | TGCGCCAGCAGCTTGAATAGGAAAAGGAACGAGCAGTACTTC
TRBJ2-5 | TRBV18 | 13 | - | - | CASSPLDQETQYF | TGTGCCAGCTCACCATTGGACCAAGAGACCCAGTACTTC
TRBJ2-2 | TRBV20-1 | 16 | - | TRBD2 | CSAREGLGVITGELFF | TGCAGTGCTAGGGAGGGACTAGGGGTTATTACCGGGGAGCTGTTTTTT
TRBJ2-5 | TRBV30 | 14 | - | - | CAWNPSTQTKTQYF | TGTGCCTGGAACCCCTCGACCCAAACGAAGACCCAGTACTTC
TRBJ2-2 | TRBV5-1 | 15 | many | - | CASSFGTKITGELFF | TGCGCCAGCAGCTTTGGGACAAAAATCACCGGGGAGCTGTTTTTT
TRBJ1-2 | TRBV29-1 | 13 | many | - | CSVVLQGLYGYTF | TGCAGCGTTGTTCTGCAGGGTTTGTATGGCTACACCTTC
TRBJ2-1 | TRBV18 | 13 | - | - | CASSPPSSNEQFF | TGTGCCAGCTCACCACCGAGTTCTAATGAGCAGTTCTTC
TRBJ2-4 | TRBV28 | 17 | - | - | CASSLFSSGVAKNIQYF | TGTGCCAGCAGTTTATTTTCATCTGGTGTTGCCAAAAACATTCAGTACTTC
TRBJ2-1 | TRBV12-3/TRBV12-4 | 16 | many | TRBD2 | CASSYMTSGSDNEQFF | TGTGCCAGCAGTTACATGACTAGCGGGAGCGACAATGAGCAGTTCTTC
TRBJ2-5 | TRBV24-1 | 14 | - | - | CATSEEAGMKTQYF | TGTGCCACCAGTGAAGAGGCAGGGATGAAGACCCAGTACTTC
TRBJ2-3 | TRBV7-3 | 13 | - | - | CASSTQGWDTQFF | TGTGCCAGCAGCACCCAGGGGTGGGATACGCAGTTTTTT
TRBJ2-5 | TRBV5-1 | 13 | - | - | CASSLDGEKTQYF | TGCGCCAGCAGCTTGGATGGGGAGAAGACCCAGTACTTC
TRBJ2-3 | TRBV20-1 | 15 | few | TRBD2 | CSAIGNGRALDTQYF | TGCAGTGCTATCGGAAACGGGAGGGCCCTAGATACGCAGTATTTT